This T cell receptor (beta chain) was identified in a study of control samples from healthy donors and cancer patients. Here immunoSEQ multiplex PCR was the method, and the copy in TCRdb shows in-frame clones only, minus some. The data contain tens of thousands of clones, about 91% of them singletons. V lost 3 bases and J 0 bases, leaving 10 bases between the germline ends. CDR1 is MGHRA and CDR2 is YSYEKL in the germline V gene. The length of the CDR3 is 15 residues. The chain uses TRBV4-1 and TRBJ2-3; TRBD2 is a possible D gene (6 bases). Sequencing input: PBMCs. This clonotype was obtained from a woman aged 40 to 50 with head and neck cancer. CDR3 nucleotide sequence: TGCGCCAGCAGCCAGTTTAGCGGAAGCACAGATACGCAGTATTTT. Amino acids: CASSQFSGSTDTQYF.